The 14 T cell receptor beta chains listed next were all sequenced from one sample in a study of cytomegalovirus exposure and HLA in healthy donors. PCR used 60 Vbeta primers and 13 Jbeta primers. Assay: immunoSEQ multiplex PCR; the TCRdb copy retains only in-frame clones and omits some. The table includes roughly 92,000 clones, approximately 81% detected once. Sequencing was carried out using PBMCs. The receptors shown here come from a woman aged 70 to 79 in good health and CMV-seropositive.

This chain connects TRBV15 to TRBJ1-3, with 7 bases identical to TRBD1. The CDR3 runs to 15 residues. CDR1 and CDR2 (germline): LNHNV, YYDKDF (reference sequence). V lost 0 bases to trimming and J lost 4 bases; unmatched junction nucleotides: 3. The CDR3 sequence is CATSRESGGGNTIYF. The CDR3 DNA follows: TGTGCCACCAGCAGAGAATCAGGGGGAGGAAACACCATATATTTT.

The chain has TRBV14 and TRBJ2-3, with D possibly TRBD1 on 6 matching bases. This CDR3 region has 16 residues. Trimming left V 5 bases short and J 0 bases short, with 15 bases between. Germline CDR1 and CDR2: SGHDN and FVKESK. CDR3: CASSSRQASSTDTQYF. CDR3 coding DNA: TGTGCCAGCAGCTCCCGACAGGCTAGCAGCACAGATACGCAGTATTTT.

The genes are TRBV4-3 and TRBJ2-5; tentative D call: TRBD1 (5 bases). V was clipped by 5 bases and J by 0 bases, with 16 bases between them. CDR3 length: 16 amino acids. CDR1 is LGHNA, CDR2 YSLEER, per germline. CDR3 DNA sequence: TGCGCCAGCAGCTCAAAAGGTTCGGACAACCAAGAGACCCAGTACTTC. It yields the protein CASSSKGSDNQETQYF.

This clone occurred a few times. The V call is TRBV4-3, the J call TRBJ1-1, with 10 bases identical to TRBD1. Germline CDR1 and CDR2: LGHNA and YSLEER. The CDR3 covers 19 residues. V gave up 1 base and J gave up 1 base; unmatched junction bases: 12. CDR3 DNA sequence: TGCGCCAGCAGCCAAGTCGGCCCGGGACAGGGGAATCGGAACACTGAAGCTTTCTTT. It yields the protein CASSQVGPGQGNRNTEAFF.

V is TRBV7-9 and J is TRBJ2-7; weak D call: TRBD1 (6 bases). Deletions cut 3 bases from V and 0 bases from J, with 9 bases between. Germline V gives CDR1 SEHNR, CDR2 FQNEAQ (reference sequence). The CDR3 is 14 residues long. CDR3 region: CASSFDRSSYEQYF. CDR3 in DNA: TGTGCCAGCAGCTTCGACAGGAGCTCCTACGAGCAGTACTTC.

The V gene is TRBV11-1, the J gene TRBJ2-3; D is perhaps TRBD1 (6 bases). Trimming cost V 8 bases and J 5 bases, with 17 bases left between them. CDR3 size: 14 residues. Germline V gives CDR1 SGHAT, CDR2 FQDESV (reference sequence). The CDR3 coding sequence is TGTGCCAGCGCCTTTGGGGGCGCCCGAGATACGCAGTATTTT. This gives the protein CASAFGGARDTQYF.

This chain connects TRBV27 to TRBJ2-1; 9 nucleotides line up with TRBD1. Germline V gene lookup returns CDR1 MNHEY and CDR2 SMNVEV (reference sequence). This CDR3 contains 15 residues. V gave up 4 bases and J gave up 0 bases; unmatched junction bases: 1. The CDR3 protein is CASSSGQGSYNEQFF. For the CDR3, the DNA is TGTGCCAGCAGTTCGGGACAGGGCTCCTACAATGAGCAGTTCTTC.

The chain has TRBV4-1 and TRBJ2-7; 8 positions agree with TRBD2. The J segment lost 4 bases and the V segment lost 9 bases, leaving 8 bases of the junction unmatched. There are 13 residues in the CDR3. Germline CDR1 MGHRA, CDR2 YSYEKL. CDR3 in DNA: TGCGCCAGTAAAGCGGGAGAGGGGTACGAGCAGTACTTC. Its translation is CASKAGEGYEQYF.

This sequence joins TRBV15 and TRBJ1-5; D might be TRBD1 (5 bases). CDR3 length: 18 amino acids. Germline CDR1 LNHNV, CDR2 YYDKDF (reference sequence). Trimming stripped 0 bases from V and 0 bases from J, with 15 bases between. The CDR3: CATSRDRIWDFSNQPQHF. The CDR3 DNA follows: TGTGCCACCAGCAGAGATAGGATTTGGGACTTTAGCAATCAGCCCCAGCATTTT.

The sample holds a few counts of this clone. The chain recombines TRBV5-8 with TRBJ2-7; 14 bases are a match to TRBD2. The trim removed 10 bases at V and 3 bases at J, leaving 15 bases unmatched. This CDR3 has 17 residues. The germline gives CDR1 SGHTS, CDR2 YDEGEE. The CDR3 here is CAVPGLAGEGRDYEQYF. CDR3 bases: TGTGCCGTTCCGGGACTAGCGGGAGAAGGGAGAGACTACGAGCAGTACTTC.

This chain links TRBV11-3 with TRBJ2-1; D is undetermined. CDR1 SGHNT and CDR2 YENEEA come from the germline V gene. There are 13 residues in the CDR3. V lost 4 bases and J lost 3, with 7 bases in between. The CDR3 region has the DNA TGTGCCAGCAGCTCCGGAGTCTACAATGAGCAGTTCTTC. It specifies CASSSGVYNEQFF.

The chain carries TRBV5-5 and TRBJ1-5; the D is unclear. Trimming took 0 bases from V and 1 from J, leaving 5 bases between them. CDR3 length: 14 amino acids. CDR1 and CDR2 (germline): SGHKS, YYEKEE (reference sequence). The CDR3 nucleotides read TGTGCCAGCAGCTTGGAGCACAGCAATCAGCCCCAGCATTTT. This translates into CASSLEHSNQPQHF. The whole variable domain, remainder taken from reference TRBV5-5 and TRBJ1-5, is DAGVTQSPTHLIKTRGQQVTLRCSPISGHKSVSWYQQVLGQGPQFIFQYYEKEERGRGNFPDRFSARQFPNYSSELNVNALLLGDSALYLCASSLEHSNQPQHFGDGTRLSIL.

This clone was picked up a small number of times. V is TRBV4-3 and J is TRBJ1-1; 9 bases match TRBD1. Germline CDR1 is LGHNA and CDR2 is YSLEER. The trim removed 0 bases at V and 4 bases at J, leaving 3 bases unmatched. The CDR3 is 15 residues long. The CDR3 protein is CASSQDRDRATEAFF. The CDR3, as DNA: TGCGCCAGCAGCCAAGATCGGGACAGGGCCACTGAAGCTTTCTTT.

J is TRBJ2-3 and V is TRBV4-2; TRBD1 is a possible D gene (6 bases). Trimming took off 0 bases at V and 4 bases at J, with 8 bases between the two ends. Germline V gene lookup returns CDR1 LGHNA and CDR2 YNFKEQ. This CDR3 is built from 14 residues. Written as DNA, the CDR3 is TGTGCCAGCAGCCAAGAGACAGGATCAGATACGCAGTATTTT. This translates into CASSQETGSDTQYF.